The TCR beta chain described here comes from a study of CD8 T cells in Susac syndrome. Findings and caveats of the study: Regarding the TCR sequencing and HLA analysis, the study admitted that a relatively small number of individuals were involved.

It was with random hexamers that 0.5 to 1 ug RNA was reverse transcribed. From the immunoSEQ multiplex PCR reads, TCRdb called clonotypes with MiXCR, one entry per CDR3 protein. This table has under 150,000 distinct CDR3 sequences, under 95% appearing once. Sequencing targeted TCR beta in blood CD8+ and CD4+ T cells. In the multiple sclerosis control group, patients were treatment-naive and had stable or active relapsing-remitting disease. About this clonotype: Its antigen is unknown.

The CDR3 is made up of 15 amino acids. Germline loops: CDR1 SNHLY, CDR2 FYNNEI. The V and J ends lost 7 bases and 0 bases, in that order; junction bases with no gene match: 6. The TCR comes from a human donor with multiple sclerosis. Source material: CD8+ T cells from PBMCs. This chain joins TRBV2 and TRBJ2-1, with 7 bases matching TRBD2. CDR3 loop: CASKRDPSSYNEQFF. CDR3 nucleotide sequence: TGTGCCAGCAAGCGGGACCCAAGCTCCTACAATGAGCAGTTCTTC.